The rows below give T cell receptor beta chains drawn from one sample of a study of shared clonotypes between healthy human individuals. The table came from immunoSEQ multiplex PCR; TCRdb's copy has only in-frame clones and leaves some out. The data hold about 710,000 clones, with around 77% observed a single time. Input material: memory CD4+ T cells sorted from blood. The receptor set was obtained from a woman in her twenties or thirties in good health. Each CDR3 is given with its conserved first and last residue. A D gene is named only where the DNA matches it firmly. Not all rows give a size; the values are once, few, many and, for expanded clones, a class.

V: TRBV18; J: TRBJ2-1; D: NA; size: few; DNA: TGTGCCAGCTCACCCTCACGCCCAGAGTTGTTCTTC; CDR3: CASSPSRPELFF
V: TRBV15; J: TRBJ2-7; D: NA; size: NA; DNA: TGTGCCACCAGCAGAGATGCGCAATACTCCTACGAGCAGTACTTC; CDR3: CATSRDAQYSYEQYF
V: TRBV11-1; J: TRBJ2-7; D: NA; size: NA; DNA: TGTGCCAGCAGCTTAGAGTCTTCCGGGCCCCACGGGCAGTACTTC; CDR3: CASSLESSGPHGQYF
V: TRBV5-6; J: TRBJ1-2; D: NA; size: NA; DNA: TGTGCCAGCAGCTTTCTGGGTGGGGAACTCGGTGGCTACACCTTC; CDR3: CASSFLGGELGGYTF
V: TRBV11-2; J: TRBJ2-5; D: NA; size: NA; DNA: TGTGCCAGCAGCTTAAGGAGAGTTGAGACCCAGTACTTC; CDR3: CASSLRRVETQYF
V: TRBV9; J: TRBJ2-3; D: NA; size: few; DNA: TGTGCCAGCAGCGTAGTCGGGTCAGATACGCAGTATTTT; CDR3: CASSVVGSDTQYF
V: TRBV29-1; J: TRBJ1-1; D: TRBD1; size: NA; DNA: TGCAGCGTTGGGGACAGGGGAGGAATGGCCACTGAAGCTTTCTTT; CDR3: CSVGDRGGMATEAFF
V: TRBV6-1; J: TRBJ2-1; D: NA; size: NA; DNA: TGTGCCAGCAAACCTCCGGACCGGTCCTACAATGAGCAGTTCTTC; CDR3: CASKPPDRSYNEQFF
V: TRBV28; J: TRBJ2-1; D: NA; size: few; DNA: TGTGCCAGCAGTCACGGGTATGAGCAGTTCTTC; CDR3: CASSHGYEQFF
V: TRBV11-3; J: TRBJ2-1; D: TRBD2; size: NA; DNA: TGTGCCAGCAGCTTAACTAGCGTGAACAATGAGCAGTTCTTC; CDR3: CASSLTSVNNEQFF
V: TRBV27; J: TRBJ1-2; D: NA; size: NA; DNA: TGTGCCAGCAGTCCATTGACAGCGAACTATGGCTACACCTTC; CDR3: CASSPLTANYGYTF
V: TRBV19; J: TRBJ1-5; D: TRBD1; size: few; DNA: TGTGCCAGTAGTGGGTACCGGGACAGAGATCAGCCCCAGCATTTT; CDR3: CASSGYRDRDQPQHF
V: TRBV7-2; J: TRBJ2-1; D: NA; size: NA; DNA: TGTGCCAGCAGCTTAGAGGTCGCGCAACGATCCTACAATGAGCAGTTCTTC; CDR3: CASSLEVAQRSYNEQFF
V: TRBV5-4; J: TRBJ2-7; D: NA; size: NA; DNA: TGTGCCAGCAGCCCCGGGGACCGCCTCTACGAGCAGTACTTC; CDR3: CASSPGDRLYEQYF
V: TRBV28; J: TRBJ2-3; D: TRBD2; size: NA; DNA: TGTGCCAGCACGCCCCTAGCGGGAGGGAGCACAGATACGCAGTATTTT; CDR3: CASTPLAGGSTDTQYF
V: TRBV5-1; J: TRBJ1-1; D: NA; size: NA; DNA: TGCGCCAGCAACTCCATCCCGGGGGTTAACACTGAAGCTTTCTTT; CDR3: CASNSIPGVNTEAFF
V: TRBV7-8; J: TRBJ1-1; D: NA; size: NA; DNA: TGTGCCAGCAGCTTATCGACAGGACCTATGAACACTGAAGCTTTCTTT; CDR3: CASSLSTGPMNTEAFF
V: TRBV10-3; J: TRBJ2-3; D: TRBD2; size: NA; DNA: TGTGCCATCAGCCCGGGACTAGCGGGCACAGATACGCAGTATTTT; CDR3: CAISPGLAGTDTQYF
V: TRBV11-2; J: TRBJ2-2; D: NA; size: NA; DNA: TGTGCCAGCAGCCCCCGGGGGACGCGCGACACCGGGGAGCTGTTTTTT; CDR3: CASSPRGTRDTGELFF
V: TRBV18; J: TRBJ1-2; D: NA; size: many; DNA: TGTGCCAGCTCACCAAGGTCAGATCCCAACTATGGCTACACCTTC; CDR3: CASSPRSDPNYGYTF
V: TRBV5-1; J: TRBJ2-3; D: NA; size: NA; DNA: TGCGCCAGCAGCTTGGAGACAGATACGCAGTATTTT; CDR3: CASSLETDTQYF
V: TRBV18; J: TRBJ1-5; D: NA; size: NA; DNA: TGTGCCAGCTCACTAAGCGGTAGGACCACGTATCAGCCCCAGCATTTT; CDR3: CASSLSGRTTYQPQHF
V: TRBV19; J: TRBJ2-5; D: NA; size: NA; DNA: TGTGCCAGTAGTAGGGGGATCTACCAAGAGACCCAGTACTTC; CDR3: CASSRGIYQETQYF
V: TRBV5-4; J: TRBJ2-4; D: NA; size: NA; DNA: TGTGCCAGCTGGAGAAGAGGTGAGGGTATGGGAAACATTCAGTACTTC; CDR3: CASWRRGEGMGNIQYF
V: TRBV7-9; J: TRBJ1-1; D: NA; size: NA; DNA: TGTGCCAGCAGCTCGTTGACGGGGAACACTGAAGCTTTCTTT; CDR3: CASSSLTGNTEAFF
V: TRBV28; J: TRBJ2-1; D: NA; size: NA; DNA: TGTGCCAGCAGTTCCGGGACTCAGAGTAGGCAGTTCTTC; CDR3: CASSSGTQSRQFF
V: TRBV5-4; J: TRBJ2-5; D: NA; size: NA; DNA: TGTGCCAGCAGCTTGTCTAGTCGGACAGAGGCCCAAGAGACCCAGTACTTC; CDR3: CASSLSSRTEAQETQYF
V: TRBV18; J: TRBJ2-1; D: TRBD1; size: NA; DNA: TGTGCCAGCTCAGAGGGGACAGGGGTAGAAAATGAGCAGTTCTTC; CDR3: CASSEGTGVENEQFF
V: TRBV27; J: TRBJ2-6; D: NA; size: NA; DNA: TGTGCCAGCAGTTTATCACCCTCAGGGTCCGGGGCCAACGTCCTGACTTTC; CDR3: CASSLSPSGSGANVLTF
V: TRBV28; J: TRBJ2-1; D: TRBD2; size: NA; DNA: TGTGCCAGCAGCACTAGCGGGAGAGGTTCCTACAATGAGCAGTTCTTC; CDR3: CASSTSGRGSYNEQFF
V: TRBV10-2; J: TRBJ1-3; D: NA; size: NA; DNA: TGCGCCAGCCTGGAGTCTGCCAGCAGCTCTGGAAACACCATATATTTT; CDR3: CASLESASSSGNTIYF
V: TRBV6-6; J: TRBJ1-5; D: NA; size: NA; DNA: TGTGCCAGCAGCAACCGGGCGCTAGTTAGCAATCAGCCCCAGCATTTT; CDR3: CASSNRALVSNQPQHF
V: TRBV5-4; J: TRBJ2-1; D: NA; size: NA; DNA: TGTGCCAGCAGCAAGGGCGGGAAAGACAATGAGCAGTTCTTC; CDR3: CASSKGGKDNEQFF
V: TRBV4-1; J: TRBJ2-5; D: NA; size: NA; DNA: TGCGCCAGCAGCCAAGATGGCCGCTTCCAAGAGACCCAGTACTTC; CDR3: CASSQDGRFQETQYF
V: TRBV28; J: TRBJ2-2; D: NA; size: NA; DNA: TGTGCCAGCAGCCTACACCCAGCATTAACCGGGGAGCTGTTTTTT; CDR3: CASSLHPALTGELFF
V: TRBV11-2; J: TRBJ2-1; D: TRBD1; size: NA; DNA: TGTGCCAGCAGCTCGACAGGGGCTTCCTTCTCCTACAATGAGCAGTTCTTC; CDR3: CASSSTGASFSYNEQFF
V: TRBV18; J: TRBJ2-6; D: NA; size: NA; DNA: TGTGCCAGCTCACCGGGAAACCCTCCTGGGGCCAACGTCCTGACTTTC; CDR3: CASSPGNPPGANVLTF
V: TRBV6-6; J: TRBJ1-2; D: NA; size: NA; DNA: TGTGCCAGCAGCCTTGACAGAGTGGTTGCCTTC; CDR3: CASSLDRVVAF
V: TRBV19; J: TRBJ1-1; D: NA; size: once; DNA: TGTGCCAGTAGGTTTCCCGGGAAGAACACTGAAGCTTTCTTT; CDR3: CASRFPGKNTEAFF
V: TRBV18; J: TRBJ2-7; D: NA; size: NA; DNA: TGTGCCAGCTCCCCCAGCCGTTCGAGGTACGAGCAGTACTTC; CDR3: CASSPSRSRYEQYF
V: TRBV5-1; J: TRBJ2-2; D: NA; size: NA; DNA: TGCGCCGGCAGCTTCCAACAGTCGAACACCGGGGAGCTGTTTTTT; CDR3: CAGSFQQSNTGELFF
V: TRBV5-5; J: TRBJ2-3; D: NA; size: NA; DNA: TGTGCCAGCACCCCTGGCCCTCCCGATACGCAGTATTTT; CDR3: CASTPGPPDTQYF
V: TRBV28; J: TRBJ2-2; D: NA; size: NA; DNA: TGTGCCAGCAGTTTTCAGGCCATGAACACCGGGGAGCTGTTTTTT; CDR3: CASSFQAMNTGELFF
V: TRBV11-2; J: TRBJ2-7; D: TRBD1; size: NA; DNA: TGTGCCAGCAGCCCCTCCGGGACAGTATACTACGAGCAGTACTTC; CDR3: CASSPSGTVYYEQYF
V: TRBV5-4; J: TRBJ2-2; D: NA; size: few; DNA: TGTGCCAGCAGCTTGAAAAACACCGGGGAGCTGTTTTTT; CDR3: CASSLKNTGELFF
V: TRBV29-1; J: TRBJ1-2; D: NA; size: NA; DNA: TGCAGCGTTGAAGGTGGCACACAATCACTTGGCTACACCTTC; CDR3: CSVEGGTQSLGYTF
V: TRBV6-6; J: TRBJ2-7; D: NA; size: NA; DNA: TGTGCCAGCAGAGACCTAGCGGGACAGGGTTTAAACGAGCAGTACTTC; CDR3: CASRDLAGQGLNEQYF
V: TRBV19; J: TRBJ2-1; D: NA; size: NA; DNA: TGTGCCAGTAGTATACCAGGGACGTCCTACAATGAGCAGTTCTTC; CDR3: CASSIPGTSYNEQFF
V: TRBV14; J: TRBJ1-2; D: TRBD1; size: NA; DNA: TGTGCCAGCAGCCAAGGCAGGGGGTTCTATGGCTACACCTTC; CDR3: CASSQGRGFYGYTF
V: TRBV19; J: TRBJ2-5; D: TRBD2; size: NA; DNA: TGTGCCAGTAGTACTCGGACTAGCGGGGGTACTCAGGAGACCCAGTACTTC; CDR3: CASSTRTSGGTQETQYF
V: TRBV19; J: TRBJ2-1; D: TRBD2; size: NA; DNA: TGTGCCAGTAGTATAAGGACTAGCGGGAGCTCCTACAATGAGCAGTTCTTC; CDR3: CASSIRTSGSSYNEQFF
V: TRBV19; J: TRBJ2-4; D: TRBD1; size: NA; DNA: TGTGCCAGTAGTGTGGGACAGGGGCCCGGTATCTCTTCCATTCAGTACTTC; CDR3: CASSVGQGPGISSIQYF